One T cell receptor beta chain is described in this entry. Its antigen is currently not known. No base quality information exists; no much larger clone differs at one position. Interpreted using the paper, the time point label stands for: cells obtained before transplantation from donor or recipient. CD3+CD4+ and CD3+CD8+ populations were FACS-sorted from unstimulated pre-transplant donor and recipient cells taken from spleen or lymph nodes. This sample is part of a study of graft-versus-host responses after intestinal transplantation (dated by TCRdb to the early 2020s). As for the study more broadly: Recipients received multivisceral, liver-intestinal, or isolated intestinal transplants. Anti-thymocyte globulin induction was given to all recipients, followed by maintenance tacrolimus and steroids for 3 to 4 years. Bulk TCR-beta CDR3 sequencing was used to track graft-versus-host and host-versus-graft alloreactive T cell clones in the graft, circulation and bone marrow after intestinal transplantation. Alloreactive clones were identified by sequencing pre-transplant mixed lymphocyte reaction products and comparing these products with unstimulated pre-transplant donor and recipient T cells. Of the roughly 24 intestinal transplant recipients enrolled in the cohort, one of whom was a retransplant, a few patients without pretransplant specimens were excluded. A peak of at least 4% donor T cells among recipient peripheral blood mononuclear cells was the definition used for donor T cell macrochimerism. Rather than going through the commercial service, samples from three later patients were sequenced in-house on an Illumina MiSeq and processed with MiXCR.

Germline trimming: 5 bases from V, 7 bases from J; junction bases outside gene matches: 11. There are 15 amino acids in the CDR3, from cysteine to phenylalanine inclusive. The only DNA kept is the CDR3, 45 bases in frame from the first base. CDR1 and CDR2 are read off the germline V gene (reference sequence) as SEHNR and FQNEAQ. Summary of the overall study and its limitations: GvH clones were detected in recipient bone marrow, and some appeared earlier in ileal mucosa or blood, consistent with an intestinal mucosal origin. High GvH to HvG T cell clonal ratios were observed in the allografts of patients with donor T cell macrochimerism. The conclusions were limited by the relatively low number and heterogeneity of the intestinal transplant patients. Early after transplant, peak levels of circulating GvH clones were found to be associated with declines in HvG clones.

The library was obtained by the immunoSEQ multiplex PCR assay. For most patients, genomic DNA was isolated with the Qiagen DNeasy Blood and Tissue Kit and shipped frozen to Adaptive Biotechnologies for TCR sequencing. Adaptive Biotechnologies carried out high-throughput TCR-beta CDR3 sequencing of genomic DNA for most patients. As for the authors' bioinformatics: TCR sequencing data were retrieved from Adaptive's ImmunoSEQ software for more than 15 patients, whereas a few other patients were processed with MiXCR and VDJtools. To correct CD4 versus CD8 sorting errors, sequences present in both subsets at a frequency ratio below 5:1 were removed. CDR3 nucleotide sequences shared between donor and recipient were removed because their origin could not be assigned. To be classed as alloreactive, a clone needed at least 2-fold expansion over unstimulated cells and a minimum CFSE-low frequency of 0.002% (template counts) or 0.001% (read counts). A clone was considered mappable if detected in the sequenced pre-transplant spleen, lymph node, or MLR CFSE-low populations of the donor or recipient. The cumulative frequency of alloreactive clones was calculated as a percentage of all sequences, weighted by copy number. In TCRdb, the immuneACCESS table is reduced to in-frame sequences with V and J assigned. These tables do not hold every clone; where another copy was compared, an unresolved V gene accounts for under half, and the others remain unexplained. V and J calls and clone size are those listed in that table; D and trimming were worked out from the DNA. In this sample the table shows more than 65,000 clones, roughly 89% of which occur a single time. The top ten clones comprise approximately 0.35% of the sample.

This sequence originates from a human donor who received an intestinal transplant. Sequencing used unstimulated CD4+ T cells sorted from spleen or lymph node cells, obtained before intestinal transplant. The V gene is TRBV7-9 and the J gene is TRBJ1-2, and 9 bases in between align with TRBD1. The DNA reads TGTGCCAGCAGCCCCTCTAGACAGGGGGGCCGTGGCTACACCTTC. This encodes CASSPSRQGGRGYTF.